This T cell receptor (beta chain) was identified in a study of beta chain features in type 1 diabetes (dated 2018 in TCRdb). About the study as a whole: Mean age, gender distribution, total cell number and subset yield were not different between patients and healthy donors. The study compared the TCRB repertoires of sorted circulating CD4+ T cell subsets in recently diagnosed type 1 diabetes patients with those in matched healthy donors. Regulatory and stem cell-like memory subsets were obtained from only 8 patients and about 8 healthy donors, while naive and central memory subsets were obtained from all 30 or so donors. Across all samples, fewer than 130 million sorted cells were examined, and cell number per subset correlated strongly with RNA yield.

This clone showed up just a few times. Its cognate antigen has yet to be identified. Base qualities are not at hand, and no much larger clone is one base apart. The full study reports these points: Because the HLA sub-analyses included only small numbers of individuals, any influence of HLA type on TCRB rearrangement was left unresolved. The naive, central memory and regulatory TCRB repertoires appeared to resemble one another more closely among patients than among healthy donors. Type 1 diabetes patients showed a moderate but significant shortening of TCRB CDR3 length in all four CD4+ subsets. Sequencing cDNA rather than genomic DNA could over-represent highly expressing activated cells, although activation and CD3 levels did not differ between groups. PCR might favor shorter templates, but patient and control samples were amplified and corrected together, so any skew would affect both groups equally. At VDJ recombination sites, patients with type 1 diabetes made fewer insertions and deleted more nucleotides, a pattern implying thymic rearrangement abnormalities.

CDR1 and CDR2, per the germline V gene, are SGHRS and YFSETQ. From its cysteine to its phenylalanine, the CDR3 spans 16 amino acids. Only the CDR3 portion is preserved as DNA: 48 bases, with reading frame beginning at the first base. Germline trimming amounts to 3 bases on V and 7 bases on J, with 13 as the count of junction bases outside the gene matches. From each donor, a single peripheral blood sample of about 110 mL on average was drawn into heparinised tubes. A BD FACSAria II and a panel including CD45RO, CCR7, CD25, CD127, CD95 and CD27 were used to sort naive, central memory, regulatory and stem cell-like memory CD4+ T cells. A purity above 98% was achieved for all sorted populations. PBMCs were isolated right away by Lymphoprep density gradient centrifugation and were stained directly, without culture. So that batch effects would be minimized, each experiment stained and sorted samples in pairs, pairing one healthy donor with one patient.

The entire amount of isolated RNA was reverse transcribed using the High Capacity cDNA Reverse Transcription Kit, so the sequenced TCRB transcripts were expressed ones. Deep immunoSEQ sequencing was performed on naive, central memory and regulatory T cell samples, with an average of roughly 3.5 million total reads per sample. Sorted cells were lysed in RLT buffer, and RNA was extracted using DNase-treated RNeasy Micro or Mini kits according to cell number. Each cell subset was processed on its own to prevent cross-contamination, while patient and healthy donor samples were processed together. The immunoSEQ multiplex PCR was used to amplify TCRB sequences from cDNA, yielding 87-bp fragments that span the CDR3 region. Sequencing of the amplicons was done on the Illumina HiSeq platform. The authors' analysis ran thus. Synthetic template baselines were used to correct PCR bias computationally, reads within Hamming distance 2 were collapsed together, and singletons that could not be merged were discarded. Reads were aligned against IMGT to assign V, D and J genes, CDR3 length and insertions or deletions at six rearrangement sites. Within each subset, clonotype counts were normalized to sorted cell number, and only after that were true diversity and Gini coefficients computed with the tcR R package. The overlap coefficient, calculated on TCRB nucleotide sequences, was used to measure repertoire sharing. Out-of-frame TCRB sequences from naive cells were analyzed to stand in for the pre-selection repertoire. The table comes from immuneACCESS by way of TCRdb, which keeps in-frame sequences with V and J called. Part of the clones is missing from these tables; in studies checked, under half for an unresolved V gene and the rest for unknown reasons. That table is the source of V, J and clone size, and D and trimming were worked out from the DNA. In all, the sample holds 350,000 to 450,000 clones, and approximately 15% of those were seen once. The top ten clones comprise approximately 0.035% of the sample.

Sequencing was done on a sample of naive CD4+ T cells from blood. What this sample's cell subset or site label stands for: true naive CD4+ T cells. Recombination connected TRBV5-1 to TRBJ1-2, and TRBD1 matches 9 of the central bases. This receptor was obtained from a man aged 25-45 years in good health. The CDR3 is CASSSHARTGESGYTF. Read as DNA, the sequence is TGCGCCAGCAGCTCACATGCCCGGACAGGGGAGTCTGGCTACACCTTC.